Listed below are T cell receptor beta chains from one sample, sequenced in a study of glioma-infiltrating T cells after dendritic cell vaccination. Data came from immunoSEQ multiplex PCR; TCRdb stores just in-frame clones and leaves some out. This table holds over 90,000 clones, over 75% found once. The sample here was blood, taken before dendritic cell vaccination. The receptors originated from a human donor with glioblastoma. CDR3s include the opening cysteine and the closing phenylalanine or tryptophan. D genes are given only for firm matches. The size of a clone is reported for some rows only, either as once, few or many, or as a class for expanded clones.

clone size	D gene	J gene	V gene	CDR3 protein	CDR3 DNA
.	.	TRBJ2-3	TRBV9	CASSVGADTQYF	TGTGCCAGCAGCGTAGGCGCAGATACGCAGTATTTT
.	TRBD2	TRBJ2-5	TRBV5-1	CASSLRTSGSLGETQYF	TGCGCCAGCAGCCTACGGACTAGCGGGAGCCTTGGAGAGACCCAGTACTTC
few	.	TRBJ2-7	TRBV2	CASTRTAYEQYF	TGTGCCAGCACCAGGACAGCCTACGAGCAGTACTTC
.	TRBD1	TRBJ1-5	TRBV29-1	CSAGTDPNQPQHF	TGCAGCGCCGGGACAGACCCCAATCAGCCCCAGCATTTT
.	TRBD1	TRBJ2-3	TRBV7-2	CASSSRQGWDTQYF	TGTGCCAGCAGCTCCCGACAGGGTTGGGATACGCAGTATTTT
.	TRBD2	TRBJ2-7	TRBV7-9	CASSPGGEGSEAYEQYF	TGTGCCAGCAGCCCCGGGGGGGAAGGGAGTGAAGCCTACGAGCAGTACTTC
.	TRBD2	TRBJ2-2	TRBV7-2	CASSLEWAGEYTGELFF	TGTGCCAGCAGCTTAGAGTGGGCGGGGGAGTACACCGGGGAGCTGTTTTTT
few	.	TRBJ1-1	TRBV10-3	CAISEREAEAFF	TGTGCCATCAGTGAGCGGGAGGCTGAAGCTTTCTTT
.	TRBD1	TRBJ2-7	TRBV12-5	CASGLVPRQGLYEQYF	TGTGCTAGTGGTTTGGTCCCCCGACAGGGGCTTTACGAGCAGTACTTC
.	.	TRBJ1-4	TRBV9	CASSVGVGGASEKLFF	TGTGCCAGCAGCGTAGGGGTGGGGGGGGCGAGTGAAAAACTGTTTTTT
.	.	TRBJ1-4	TRBV6-5	CASAYFGQWTNEKLFF	TGCGCCAGCGCTTACTTTGGGCAATGGACTAATGAAAAACTGTTTTTT
.	.	TRBJ1-2	TRBV28	CASSSRVGYTF	TGTGCCAGCAGCTCCAGGGTGGGCTACACCTTC
.	.	TRBJ2-3	TRBV9	CASSVPDSNTDTQYF	TGTGCCAGCAGCGTCCCGGACTCAAACACAGATACGCAGTATTTT
once	TRBD2	TRBJ2-3	TRBV7-8	CASSPWAGRESADTQYF	TGTGCCAGCAGCCCCTGGGCGGGGCGGGAGAGCGCAGATACGCAGTATTTT
once	.	TRBJ2-1	TRBV7-9	CASSLGLANNEQFF	TGTGCCAGCAGCCTGGGCTTAGCGAACAATGAGCAGTTCTTC
once	.	TRBJ1-2	TRBV5-1	CASSFGDGYTF	TGCGCCAGCAGCTTCGGAGATGGCTACACCTTC
.	.	TRBJ1-2	TRBV19	CASSIDDSAGYTF	TGTGCCAGTAGTATAGATGACTCGGCAGGCTACACCTTC
.	.	TRBJ2-1	TRBV7-9	CASSPAGGSSYNEQFF	TGTGCCAGCAGTCCGGCAGGGGGGAGCTCCTACAATGAGCAGTTCTTC
.	.	TRBJ1-4	TRBV5-1	CASSLALRGASEKLFF	TGCGCCAGCAGCTTGGCCCTCAGGGGCGCTTCGGAAAAACTGTTTTTT
.	TRBD1	TRBJ2-7	TRBV27	CASSFNKPGQGFWRGSYEQYF	TGTGCCAGCAGTTTCAACAAACCGGGACAGGGTTTCTGGAGGGGTTCCTACGAGCAGTACTTC
.	.	TRBJ2-4	TRBV11-2	CASSLEAQGYIQYF	TGTGCCAGCAGCTTAGAGGCTCAGGGGTACATTCAGTACTTC
.	.	TRBJ2-7	TRBV10-1	CASSDPGTGHEQYF	TGCGCCAGCAGTGACCCCGGAACAGGGCACGAGCAGTACTTC
.	TRBD1	TRBJ1-2	TRBV2	CASSQGAGYGYTF	TGTGCCAGCAGCCAGGGGGCAGGCTATGGCTACACCTTC
.	TRBD1	TRBJ1-2	TRBV19	CASSIGQGAIIYGYTF	TGTGCCAGTAGTATCGGCCAGGGGGCGATAATCTATGGCTACACCTTC
few	TRBD2	TRBJ2-7	TRBV7-7	CASSPGTRGEQYF	TGTGCTAGCAGCCCGGGGACTAGAGGCGAGCAGTACTTC
.	.	TRBJ2-5	TRBV5-6	CASNRQRETQYF	TGTGCCAGCAATCGACAGAGGGAGACCCAGTACTTC
.	.	TRBJ2-3	TRBV4-1	CASSQELSGTDTQYF	TGCGCCAGCAGCCAAGAATTAAGCGGCACAGATACGCAGTATTTT
.	.	TRBJ1-5	TRBV19	CASSEGQNPVQPQHF	TGTGCCAGTAGTGAAGGACAAAACCCAGTTCAGCCCCAGCATTTT
.	.	TRBJ2-7	TRBV20-1	CSALKSYEQYF	TGCAGTGCTCTAAAGAGCTACGAGCAGTACTTC
.	TRBD2	TRBJ2-7	TRBV5-6	CASSPRGGAWGEQYF	TGTGCCAGCAGCCCCCGGGGGGGGGCATGGGGCGAGCAGTACTTC
.	TRBD1	TRBJ1-5	TRBV4-1	CASSQPGQGNQPQHF	TGCGCCAGCAGCCAACCCGGACAGGGCAATCAGCCCCAGCATTTT
.	.	TRBJ2-7	TRBV7-7	CASSLRFGGSYEQYF	TGTGCTAGCAGCTTACGGTTTGGGGGGTCCTACGAGCAGTACTTC
.	TRBD1	TRBJ1-2	TRBV7-6	CASSRGQGVYGYTF	TGTGCCAGCAGCCGCGGACAGGGAGTCTATGGCTACACCTTC
.	TRBD2	TRBJ2-7	TRBV10-3	CAISEGERGPYEQYF	TGTGCCATCAGTGAAGGGGAGCGGGGCCCCTACGAGCAGTACTTC
once	.	TRBJ2-2	TRBV5-1	CASSLGRQNTGELFF	TGCGCCAGCAGCTTGGGCAGGCAGAACACCGGGGAGCTGTTTTTT
few	TRBD1	TRBJ1-3	TRBV5-1	CASSATGDAGNTIYF	TGCGCCAGCAGCGCCACAGGGGACGCTGGAAACACCATATATTTT
.	TRBD2	TRBJ2-7	TRBV4-1	CASRPTSGGPPYEQYF	TGCGCCAGCAGACCGACTAGCGGGGGCCCACCCTACGAGCAGTACTTC
.	.	TRBJ1-2	TRBV18	CASSPIQGSDYGYTF	TGTGCCAGCTCACCAATACAGGGTTCGGACTATGGCTACACCTTC
.	TRBD1	TRBJ1-6	TRBV5-1	CASSLDREHSPLHF	TGCGCCAGCAGCCTGGACAGGGAACATTCACCCCTCCACTTT
.	.	TRBJ2-4	TRBV29-1	CSVVVHLAKNIQYF	TGCAGCGTTGTGGTACACCTAGCCAAAAACATTCAGTACTTC
.	.	TRBJ1-1	TRBV4-1	CASSLGYGGLGTEAFF	TGCGCCAGCAGCCTAGGATACGGGGGGCTGGGCACTGAAGCTTTCTTT
.	.	TRBJ2-2	TRBV6-5	CASSYSNPGPGELFF	TGTGCCAGCAGTTACTCGAATCCAGGCCCCGGGGAGCTGTTTTTT
few	TRBD2	TRBJ2-1	TRBV4-3	CASSQDAGLAWEQFF	TGCGCCAGCAGCCAAGACGCGGGACTAGCGTGGGAGCAGTTCTTC
.	.	TRBJ2-7	TRBV13	CASSGQIQYEQYF	TGTGCCAGCTCAGGACAAATTCAGTACGAGCAGTACTTC
.	.	TRBJ1-2	TRBV29-1	CSVERADGYTF	TGCAGCGTTGAGCGGGCTGATGGCTACACCTTC
.	.	TRBJ1-1	TRBV6-5	CASSYSNRLNTEAFF	TGTGCCAGCAGTTACTCAAACAGATTGAACACTGAAGCTTTCTTT
.	TRBD1	TRBJ2-7	TRBV30	CAWRNRDRSYEQYF	TGTGCCTGGAGGAACCGGGACAGGTCCTACGAGCAGTACTTC
.	TRBD1	TRBJ1-2	TRBV5-4	CASSTKTGASYGYTF	TGTGCCAGCAGCACAAAGACAGGGGCCTCTTATGGCTACACCTTC
.	.	TRBJ2-5	TRBV19	CASSTKTGQYQETQYF	TGTGCCAGTAGTACGAAGACAGGACAGTACCAAGAGACCCAGTACTTC
.	TRBD1	TRBJ2-5	TRBV2	CASTPTGTGVLETQYF	TGTGCCAGCACCCCTACCGGGACAGGGGTTTTGGAGACCCAGTACTTC
few	TRBD2	TRBJ2-7	TRBV9	CASSVGTSGYEQYF	TGTGCCAGCAGCGTAGGGACTAGCGGCTACGAGCAGTACTTC
.	TRBD2	TRBJ2-1	TRBV25-1	CASSDFTSGRSHEQFF	TGTGCCAGCAGTGACTTCACTAGCGGGAGAAGCCATGAGCAGTTCTTC
.	.	TRBJ2-1	TRBV6-5	CASSLQGSYNEQFF	TGTGCCAGCAGTTTACAGGGATCCTACAATGAGCAGTTCTTC
once	TRBD1	TRBJ1-2	TRBV10-3	CAISSGQGERGYTF	TGTGCCATCAGTTCCGGGCAGGGGGAAAGGGGCTACACCTTC
.	TRBD1	TRBJ2-3	TRBV2	CASSFEGAADTQYF	TGTGCCAGCAGTTTCGAGGGGGCGGCAGATACGCAGTATTTT